The sequence of this TCR beta chain was determined in a study of blood T cell repertoires in COVID-19. Whole-study context: Whether acute or convalescent, the COVID-19 samples came from the United States, Italy and Spain. PBMCs, B-cell-depleted T cells, or T cells provided the cDNA or gDNA that made up the material.

This CDR3 is 13 amino acids long. Germline V gene lookup returns CDR1 MNHEY and CDR2 SVGAGI. V was shortened by 5 bases and J by 4 bases, with 12 bases between the two germline ends. Original methodology: Estimated nucleated cell counts came from reference gene primer amplification. Only in-frame clones appear in the TCRdb table, and some are missing; sequencing was by immunoSEQ multiplex PCR. The DNA was the basis for D and trimming; V, J and clone size are from that table. The top ten clones hold approximately 10% of a sample with under 95,000 clones, 65% to 85% of them seen once. This rearrangement joins TRBV6-5 to TRBJ2-7; a possible D gene is TRBD1 (6 bases). Input material: peripheral blood. This clonotype was obtained from a man in his 70s with acute or convalescent COVID-19. CDR3 nucleotides: TGTGCCAGCAGTCCCTCGGACAGATACGAGCAGTACTTC. Encoded protein: CASSPSDRYEQYF.